The 11 T cell receptor beta chains below were found in one sample sequenced in a study of technical replicates of blood from four donors. Data came from immunoSEQ multiplex PCR; TCRdb stores just in-frame clones and leaves some out. The table includes fewer than 90,000 clones, roughly 94% detected once. Material for sequencing was T cells isolated from PBMCs. The receptors stem from a human donor in good health.

This sequence joins TRBV28 and TRBJ2-7, with 7 bases matching TRBD2. Germline lookup yields CDR1 MDHEN and CDR2 SYDVKM. The CDR3 has 16 amino acids. Losses at the gene ends were 3 bases for V and 3 bases for J; bases not matched to a gene: 11. This chain's CDR3 is CASSFPWGAGRYEQYF. In nucleotides, the CDR3 is TGTGCCAGCAGTTTCCCGTGGGGAGCGGGACGCTACGAGCAGTACTTC.

The rearrangement uses TRBV7-9 and TRBJ2-7; 7 positions agree with TRBD1. The J segment lost 3 bases and the V segment lost 0 bases, leaving 8 bases of the junction unmatched. This CDR3 is built from 16 residues. CDR1 is SEHNR, CDR2 FQNEAQ, per germline (reference sequence). The CDR3 DNA follows: TGTGCCAGCAGCTTAGCGCCAGGGGGAGTAGTCTACGAGCAGTACTTC. This sequence encodes CASSLAPGGVVYEQYF.

The V and J genes are TRBV13 and TRBJ2-3, with 8 bases lining up with TRBD2. Per germline, CDR1 PRHDT and CDR2 FYEKMQ (reference sequence). J gave up 6 bases and V 4 bases, and 15 bases lay outside the gene matches. The CDR3 sequence is 17 residues long. The CDR3 loop reads CASSWSYLAGVLDTQYF. The CDR3 DNA sequence: TGTGCCAGCAGCTGGTCCTATCTAGCGGGCGTCCTGGATACGCAGTATTTT.

The gene calls are TRBV7-9 and TRBJ1-2, with D hard to call. The CDR3 contains 10 residues. Germline V gives CDR1 SEHNR, CDR2 FQNEAQ (reference sequence). V dropped 6 bases and J dropped 5 bases, with 4 bases sitting between them. CDR3 in DNA: TGTGCCAGCAGTTCATATGGCTACACCTTC. It encodes CASSSYGYTF.

In DNA, the CDR3 is TGTGCCAGCAGTAGCGAAGAGACCCAGTACTTC. It yields the protein CASSSEETQYF. The rearrangement uses TRBV2 and TRBJ2-5; D remains unclear. Germline loops: CDR1 SNHLY, CDR2 FYNNEI. This CDR3 has 11 amino acids. The V and J ends lost 5 bases and 3 bases respectively, with 4 bases between them.

The chain uses TRBV5-6 and TRBJ1-2; 9 bases map to TRBD1. Per the germline V gene, CDR1 is SGHDT and CDR2 is YYEEEE. With V trimmed by 2 bases and J by 4 bases, 9 bases remained unmatched. CDR3 length equals 16 residues. CDR3 sequence (DNA): TGTGCCAGCAGCTTTCCCCCGGGACAGGGTACCTATGGCTACACCTTC. Its translation: CASSFPPGQGTYGYTF. Together with reference TRBV5-6 and TRBJ1-2, the CDR3 gives the full variable domain: DAGVTQSPTHLIKTRGQQVTLRCSPKSGHDTVSWYQQALGQGPQFIFQYYEEEERQRGNFPDRFSGHQFPNYSSELNVNALLLGDSALYLCASSFPPGQGTYGYTFGSGTRLTVV.

The V gene is TRBV12-5, the J gene TRBJ1-3; D is uncertain. CDR3 length equals 11 residues. Germline V gene lookup returns CDR1 LGHNT and CDR2 FRNRAP. V shed 4 bases and J shed 7 bases, with 5 bases lying between them. The CDR3 DNA reads TGTGCTAGTGGTTCGAGGAACACCATATATTTT. Its translation is CASGSRNTIYF.

V is TRBV5-1 and J is TRBJ2-1, with 8 bases fitting TRBD2. Germline-derived CDR1 and CDR2 are SGHRS and YFSETQ. The CDR3 spans 17 residues. After removal of 0 bases from V and 3 bases from J, the junction contained 8 bases not matched to a gene. The CDR3: CASSLGGAGAFYNEQFF. The CDR3 coding sequence is TGCGCCAGCAGCTTGGGGGGAGCGGGAGCCTTCTACAATGAGCAGTTCTTC.

This clone was seen only once. The rearrangement joins TRBV19 to TRBJ1-2; TRBD1 aligns across 7 bases. This CDR3 is 13 amino acids long. Germline loops: CDR1 LNHDA, CDR2 SQIVND (reference sequence). V trimming: 7 bases; J trimming: 3 bases; junction bases outside the gene matches: 5. The CDR3 spells CASTDRAYYGYTF. CDR3 DNA: TGTGCCAGTACCGACAGGGCCTACTATGGCTACACCTTC.

The chain links TRBV27 to TRBJ1-5; 9 positions match TRBD1. The germline V gene has CDR1 MNHEY and CDR2 SMNVEV (reference sequence). V was clipped by 5 bases and J by 6 bases; unmatched bases: 8. The CDR3 extends over 15 amino acids. CDR3 bases: TGTGCCAGCAGTATGGACAGGGGAGAGGGTCAGCCCCAGCATTTT. Translation gives CASSMDRGEGQPQHF.

This rearrangement joins TRBV5-4 to TRBJ2-5; 10 bases agree with TRBD1. CDR1 is SGHNT and CDR2 is YYREEE in the germline V gene (reference sequence). Germline trimming cut 0 bases from V and 0 bases from J; bases unmatched to any gene: 8. The length of the CDR3 is 18 residues. CDR3 in amino acids: CASSLVGQGVVYQETQYF. DNA of the CDR3: TGTGCCAGCAGCTTGGTCGGACAGGGGGTCGTGTACCAAGAGACCCAGTACTTC.